This T cell receptor (beta chain) derives from a study of T-cell reconstitution after alpha-beta-depleted transplantation in children. The study, taken as a whole, reports: Recipient T cells and thymic progenitors that survived were the source of the high TCRbeta diversity seen at day 60 in some patients. Reportedly, alpha-beta T cells present about two months post-transplant originated from several hundred expanded clones of graft origin.

Unique molecular identifiers were used to barcode this TCRbeta library. MiXCR, run by TCRdb on the PCR reads, gives a single entry per CDR3 protein. The sample shows about 580,000 distinct CDR3 sequences, 20% to 25% of them seen only once. V shed 4 bases and J 14 bases; nucleotides not matched to a gene: 16. The germline V gene encodes CDR1 SQVTM and CDR2 ANQGSEA. The CDR3 covers 14 residues. This clonotype showed up just a few times. Its antigen is as yet unknown. The TCR was taken from a boy in the first two years of life who had a stem cell transplant for acute myeloid leukemia, so the T cells may come from the graft donor. This sequence joins TRBV29-1 and TRBJ2-1; TRBD1 aligns across 8 bases. The sequences come from PBMCs, mostly from graft donor cells, collected 360 days after TCRalphabeta/CD19-depleted stem cell transplant. The CDR3 spells CSVAPTTGEVGKFF. The CDR3 DNA reads as TGCAGCGTTGCCCCCACGACAGGGGAAGTGGGGAAGTTCTTC.